The next 28 T cell receptor beta chains were all read from a single sample in a study of blood T cell repertoires in COVID-19. Data came from immunoSEQ multiplex PCR; TCRdb stores just in-frame clones and leaves some out. This sample has more than 30,000 clones, with around 87% found just once. Sequenced sample: peripheral blood. The receptors come from a man aged 50-60 years with active or convalescent COVID-19.

The chain combines TRBV6-2 or TRBV6-3 with TRBJ2-1; D might be TRBD2 (5 bases). The V and J ends lost 4 bases and 0 bases respectively, with 10 bases between them. The CDR3 sequence is 15 residues long. From germline, CDR1 is MNHEY and CDR2 SVGEGT. For the CDR3, the DNA is TGTGCCAGCAGTTTGGCTAGCCTCTCCTACAATGAGCAGTTCTTC. Encoded protein: CASSLASLSYNEQFF.

This clone was counted a single time. The chain employs TRBV7-3 and TRBJ1-3, with 8 bases fitting TRBD1. The CDR3 spans 14 residues. Germline lookup yields CDR1 SGHTA and CDR2 FQGTGA. The junction had 2 bases not matched to a gene; V was cut back by 5 bases and J by 2 bases. This CDR3 is CASSPQGAGNTIYF. As DNA, the CDR3 is TGTGCCAGCAGCCCACAGGGGGCTGGAAACACCATATATTTT.

In this sample, this clone turned up a few times. CDR3 in amino acids: CASSLMSGESGNEQFF. The CDR3 bases are TGTGCCAGCAGCTTAATGTCAGGGGAAAGCGGCAATGAGCAGTTCTTC. The V call is TRBV7-3, the J call TRBJ2-1; perhaps TRBD1 as D (6 bases). Germline V gene sequence: CDR1 SGHTA, CDR2 FQGTGA. Trimming left V 1 base short and J 6 bases short, with 16 bases between. CDR3 length equals 16 residues. The entire variable domain, with the rest obtained from reference TRBV7-3 and TRBJ2-1, is as follows: GAGVSQTPSNKVTEKGKYVELRCDPISGHTALYWYRQSLGQGPEFLIYFQGTGAADDSGLPNDRFFAVRPEGSVSTLKIQRTERGDSAVYLCASSLMSGESGNEQFFGPGTRLTVL.

This clone appeared a few times. The CDR3 sequence is CASSERGSSYNEQFF. In nucleotides, the CDR3 is TGTGCCAGCAGTGAGCGGGGGAGCTCCTACAATGAGCAGTTCTTC. The rearrangement links TRBV2 to TRBJ2-1; 7 nucleotides agree with TRBD2. CDR1 and CDR2 from the germline V gene are SNHLY and FYNNEI. V lost 3 bases to trimming and J lost 0 bases; unmatched junction nucleotides: 2. The CDR3 covers 15 residues.

The chain recombines TRBV15 with TRBJ2-7; 14 bases match TRBD2. This CDR3 is 17 amino acids long. Unmatched junction bases numbered 11, after V lost 4 bases and J lost 6 bases. Germline-derived CDR1 and CDR2 are LNHNV and YYDKDF (reference sequence). In DNA, the CDR3 is TGTGCCACCAGCAACCACCAGGGGACTAGCGGGAGAGGCGAGCAGTACTTC. Amino acids: CATSNHQGTSGRGEQYF. Full variable domain (remainder filled in from reference TRBV15 and TRBJ2-7): DAMVIQNPRYQVTQFGKPVTLSCSQTLNHNVMYWYQQKSSQAPKLLFHYYDKDFNNEADTPDNFQSRRPNTSFCFLDIRSPGLGDTAMYLCATSNHQGTSGRGEQYFGPGTRLTVT.

The gene calls are TRBV7-3 and TRBJ2-2; 8 positions match TRBD2. The CDR3 length is 15 residues. CDR1 is SGHTA and CDR2 is FQGTGA in the germline V gene. The V segment lost 4 bases and the J segment 7 bases; nucleotides outside the gene matches: 8. CDR3 in amino acids: CASSSGTRQYGELFF. In DNA, the CDR3 is TGTGCCAGCAGCTCAGGGACTAGGCAGTACGGGGAGCTGTTTTTT.

The V call is TRBV18, the J call TRBJ2-7; 8 bases match TRBD2. Germline values: CDR1 KGHSH, CDR2 LQKENI. The CDR3 runs to 18 residues. V trimming: 3 bases; J trimming: 4 bases; junction bases outside the gene matches: 17. The DNA for the CDR3 is TGTGCCAGCTCACCCTCGGTAGCGGGATCGACCGCCCTTTACGAGCAGTACTTC. Translation: CASSPSVAGSTALYEQYF.

The genes are TRBV29-1 and TRBJ2-1; possible D gene TRBD2, 7 bases. V was cut by 5 bases and J by 8 bases, with 25 bases left in between. In germline, CDR1 is SQVTM, CDR2 ANQGSEA. The CDR3 is 16 residues long. CDR3 DNA sequence: TGCAGCGTTCAAGGGGGGGAGGGTACCCTTTTGGATGAGCAGTTCTTC. Its translation: CSVQGGEGTLLDEQFF.

This clone was picked up a small number of times. This chain uses TRBV29-1 with TRBJ2-5, with 9 bases matching TRBD1. The CDR3 extends over 14 amino acids. Germline CDR1 SQVTM, CDR2 ANQGSEA. Trimming removed 4 bases from V and 0 bases from J; junction bases left unmatched: 3. DNA for the CDR3: TGCAGCGTTGTTGACAGGGGGTACCAAGAGACCCAGTACTTC. It translates to CSVVDRGYQETQYF.

This clone was counted between two and nine times. J is TRBJ2-1 and V is TRBV7-3; weak D call: TRBD2 (6 bases). The CDR3 length is 15 residues. The germline V gene encodes CDR1 SGHTA and CDR2 FQGTGA. V was shortened by 4 bases and J by 2 bases, with 12 bases between the two germline ends. This chain's CDR3 is CASSWAGLTYNEQFF. The CDR3 coding sequence is TGTGCCAGCAGCTGGGCGGGACTTACCTACAATGAGCAGTTCTTC.

The chain has TRBV3-1 (or the pseudogene TRBV3-2) and TRBJ2-1; 13 nucleotides line up with TRBD2. With V trimmed by 4 bases and J by 5 bases, 8 bases remained unmatched. The germline gives CDR1 LGHDT, CDR2 YNNKEL (reference sequence). The CDR3 totals 17 residues. CDR3 residues: CASSRRPTSGGNNEQFF. Here the CDR3 DNA reads TGTGCCAGCAGCCGCCGACCGACTAGCGGGGGGAACAATGAGCAGTTCTTC.

The V gene is TRBV11-2, the J gene TRBJ1-5; 9 nucleotides match TRBD1. This CDR3 is 15 amino acids long. V was clipped by 3 bases and J by 3 bases; unmatched bases: 3. Per the germline V gene, CDR1 is SGHAT and CDR2 is FQNNGV. CDR3 coding DNA: TGTGCCAGCAGCTTGGGACAGGGTTACAATCAGCCCCAGCATTTT. It codes for CASSLGQGYNQPQHF.

Only one count was recorded for this clone. The chain couples TRBV29-1 to TRBJ2-7; 8 bases align to TRBD2. After removal of 6 bases from V and 4 bases from J, the junction contained 11 bases not matched to a gene. The CDR3 consists of 14 residues. Germline assignment: CDR1 SQVTM and CDR2 ANQGSEA. CDR3 nucleotides: TGCAGCGTCGCAAGGGGTGTAGCGGGGTACGAGCAGTACTTC. Its protein product is CSVARGVAGYEQYF.

CDR3 sequence: CASSPPGNNEQFF. As DNA, the CDR3 is TGTGCCAGCTCACCACCCGGGAACAATGAGCAGTTCTTC. The J gene is TRBJ2-1, the V gene TRBV18; maybe TRBD2 (5 bases). V was trimmed by 0 bases and J by 5 bases, leaving 5 bases between them. This CDR3 is 13 amino acids long. Looked up from germline, CDR1 is KGHSH and CDR2 is LQKENI. The variable domain in full, completed from reference TRBV18 and TRBJ2-1, reads NAGVMQNPRHLVRRRGQEARLRCSPMKGHSHVYWYRQLPEEGLKFMVYLQKENIIDESGMPKERFSAEFPKEGPSILRIQQVVRGDSAAYFCASSPPGNNEQFFGPGTRLTVL.

This chain links TRBV7-9 with TRBJ2-2, with no clear D. The V end lost 5 bases, the J end lost 5 bases, and 3 bases lay between the germline ends. The CDR3 extends over 11 amino acids. Germline loops: CDR1 SEHNR, CDR2 FQNEAQ (reference sequence). Here the CDR3 DNA reads TGTGCCAGCAGCCCTACCGGGGAGCTGTTTTTT. Protein: CASSPTGELFF.

The CDR3 loop is CASSNSGTGVFSGRPNSNQPQHF. The CDR3 DNA is TGTGCCAGCAGCAATTCGGGGACAGGGGTATTTTCCGGGCGGCCAAATAGCAATCAGCCCCAGCATTTT. This chain joins TRBV21-1 and TRBJ1-5; the table gives TRBD1 as D, unverified against the DNA. TRBV21-1 is termed a pseudogene. The CDR3 runs to 23 residues.

The chain is built from TRBV7-2 and TRBJ1-1, with D possibly being TRBD1 (5 bases). Germline loops: CDR1 SGHTA, CDR2 FQGNSA. This CDR3 contains 16 residues. Trimming stripped 2 bases from V and 6 bases from J, with 19 bases between. Here the CDR3 DNA reads TGTGCCAGCAGCTTACATGGGGCAGGTATCACTCCTGAAGCTTTCTTT. Residues: CASSLHGAGITPEAFF. The whole variable domain, filled in from reference TRBV7-2 and TRBJ1-1, reads GAGVSQSPSNKVTEKGKDVELRCDPISGHTALYWYRQSLGQGLEFLIYFQGNSAPDKSGLPSDRFSAERTGGSVSTLTIQRTQQEDSAVYLCASSLHGAGITPEAFFGQGTRLTVV.

V usage is TRBV27 and J usage is TRBJ2-7, with TRBD2 as a possible D gene (5 bases). The CDR3 contains 12 residues. Trimming cost V 6 bases and J 5 bases, with 11 bases left between them. The V gene's germline CDR1 is MNHEY and CDR2 SMNVEV (reference sequence). The CDR3: CASSIIGNEQYF. In DNA form, the CDR3 reads TGTGCCAGCAGCATTATCGGGAACGAGCAGTACTTC.

This rearrangement joins TRBV3-1 (or the pseudogene TRBV3-2) to TRBJ2-7, with D possibly TRBD2 on 5 matching bases. The CDR3 is made up of 15 amino acids. Germline V gene data show CDR1 as LGHDT and CDR2 as YNNKEL (reference sequence). V was pared by 1 base and J by 2 bases, with 12 bases between. CDR3 coding DNA: TGTGCCAGCAGCCAAGGGGAGACTGCTACCTACGAGCAGTACTTC. It encodes CASSQGETATYEQYF.

The genes are TRBV4-1 and TRBJ1-6; D not resolved. V lost 4 bases and J 6 bases, leaving 10 bases between the germline ends. The CDR3 sequence is 14 residues long. Per germline, CDR1 MGHRA and CDR2 YSYEKL. The CDR3: CASSPASPNSPLHF. In DNA, the CDR3 is TGCGCCAGCAGCCCCGCCAGTCCTAATTCACCCCTCCACTTT.

The chain employs TRBV2 and TRBJ2-1; 13 bases are a match to TRBD2. Per the germline V gene, CDR1 is SNHLY and CDR2 is FYNNEI. Losses at the gene ends were 6 bases for V and 0 bases for J; bases not matched to a gene: 5. The CDR3 is made up of 17 amino acids. CDR3: CASRETSGGFSYNEQFF. The CDR3, as DNA: TGTGCCAGCAGGGAGACTAGCGGGGGGTTCTCCTACAATGAGCAGTTCTTC.

This clone has just one count. The chain links TRBV15 to TRBJ1-1, with a possible D match to TRBD1 (6 bases). The CDR3 has 14 amino acids. The V gene's germline CDR1 is LNHNV and CDR2 YYDKDF (reference sequence). The V end was cut by 5 bases, the J end by 0 bases, with 10 bases between. The CDR3 region is CATSRRTVNTEAFF. The CDR3 DNA follows: TGTGCCACCAGCCGACGGACAGTGAACACTGAAGCTTTCTTT.

The rearrangement uses TRBV3-1 (or the pseudogene TRBV3-2) and TRBJ1-2; the match to TRBD1 covers 10 bases. CDR1 and CDR2 from the germline V gene are LGHDT and YNNKEL (reference sequence). The junction had 9 bases not matched to a gene; V was cut back by 2 bases and J by 12 bases. The CDR3 runs to 14 residues. The CDR3 region has the DNA TGTGCCAGCAGCCAACCCGGGACAGGGGCCGCTGACACCTTC. Protein: CASSQPGTGAADTF.

The rearrangement joins TRBV7-6 to TRBJ2-7; TRBD1 aligns across 7 bases. The CDR3 length is 15 residues. J lost 3 bases, V lost 5 bases, and 10 bases had no gene match. Looked up from germline, CDR1 is SGHVS and CDR2 is FNYEAQ. CDR3 residues: CASSPRQGEYYEQYV. In DNA, the CDR3 is TGTGCCAGCAGCCCCAGACAGGGAGAGTACTACGAGCAGTACGTC.

This clone has a single count. The chain links TRBV29-1 to TRBJ2-1, with 7 bases aligning to TRBD1. This CDR3 contains 15 residues. Germline assignment: CDR1 SQVTM and CDR2 ANQGSEA. V lost 7 bases and J lost 2; bases outside the gene matches: 11. This CDR3 is CSGRAGTDTYNEQFF. The CDR3 bases are TGCAGCGGACGAGCCGGGACAGACACCTACAATGAGCAGTTCTTC.

This clone was detected a few times. V is TRBV5-1 and J is TRBJ2-1; 14 bases fit TRBD2. V lost 3 bases, J lost 4 bases, and 12 bases stayed unmatched. This CDR3 contains 19 residues. In germline, CDR1 is SGHRS, CDR2 YFSETQ. The CDR3 DNA reads TGCGCCAGCAGCTCCGAGGGGGGACTAGCGGGAGAAAGGTACAATGAGCAGTTCTTC. This sequence encodes CASSSEGGLAGERYNEQFF.

The V call is TRBV6-4, the J call TRBJ1-1, with D perhaps TRBD1 (6 bases). V was clipped by 6 bases and J by 7 bases, with 12 bases between them. Per germline, CDR1 MRHNA and CDR2 SNTAGT. The CDR3 length is 12 residues. The CDR3 DNA follows: TGTGCCAGCAGGGGTGACAGGCGTGAAGCTTTCTTT. Its translation is CASRGDRREAFF.

The chain combines TRBV9 with TRBJ1-6; weak D call: TRBD1 (5 bases). CDR1 is SGDLS, CDR2 YYNGEE, per germline. Deletions cut 0 bases from V and 10 bases from J, with 11 bases between. The CDR3 loop spans 14 amino acids. CDR3 bases: TGTGCCAGCAGCGTAGCCCAGGGAAGCTCACCCCTCCACTTT. Amino acid sequence: CASSVAQGSSPLHF.